Included here is one TCR beta chain sequence, with context. Its antigen is unknown. This sample is drawn from a study of T cell repertoires in cytomegalovirus infection. Whole-study context: It was the public TCR beta signatures that indicated both CMV infection and matching HLA type.

A single record per CDR3 protein comes from TCRdb applying MiXCR to the reads. The sample comprises approximately 500,000 distinct CDR3 sequences, around 27% of which are singletons, and roughly 13% rests with the top ten. The CDR3 covers 15 residues. Losses at the gene ends were 7 bases for V and 4 bases for J; bases not matched to a gene: 8. Germline CDR1 reads SGHTA; CDR2 reads FQGNSA. Study conclusions and caveats: Accumulated public TCR beta family frequency recognized individuals carrying CMV together with the relevant HLA. HLA-C-restricted, CMV-specific TCR beta clonotypes were dominant ex vivo.

The sample comprised PBMCs. The receptor was isolated from a human donor in good health (CMV status not recorded). Some clones in this sample may be carry-over from other donors' samples. The chain is built from TRBV7-2 and TRBJ1-3, with 9 bases lining up with TRBD1. CDR3 sequence: CASKGQGSWGNTIYF. The CDR3 DNA follows: TGTGCCAGCAAAGGACAGGGGTCGTGGGGAAACACCATATATTTT.